This passage covers 6 T cell receptor beta chains from one sample sequenced in a study of CD8 T cells in Susac syndrome. Reverse transcription of about 0.5 to 1 ug RNA was carried out with random hexamers. TCRdb re-analysed the immunoSEQ multiplex PCR reads in MiXCR, keeping a single row per CDR3 protein. The sample includes 100,000 to 150,000 distinct CDR3 sequences, nearly 96% of them seen just once. Sequenced: CD4+ T cells from PBMCs. Every receptor here comes from a human donor with Susac syndrome.

The chain links TRBV29-1 to TRBJ2-1, with 12 bases matching TRBD2. The CDR3 spans 15 residues. V lost 5 bases, J lost 4 bases, and 6 bases stayed unmatched. Germline V lookup: CDR1 SQVTM, CDR2 ANQGSEA. CDR3 in amino acids: CSVFGTSGLYNEQFF. In DNA form, the CDR3 reads TGCAGCGTTTTTGGGACTAGCGGGTTATACAATGAGCAGTTCTTC.

The gene calls are TRBV6-2 or TRBV6-3 and TRBJ2-5; the D call may be TRBD1 or TRBD2 (5 bases each). This CDR3 spans 15 amino acids. Trimming removed 5 bases at V and 4 bases at J, with 17 bases between. Germline CDR1 reads MNHEY; CDR2 reads SVGEGT. The CDR3 is CASSPQRGAPETQYF. CDR3 DNA sequence: TGTGCCAGCAGTCCCCAGAGGGGAGCTCCAGAGACCCAGTACTTC.

V is TRBV6-2 or TRBV6-3 and J is TRBJ2-6; D possibly corresponds to TRBD1 (5 bases). The CDR3 runs to 15 residues. V was trimmed by 10 bases and J by 0 bases, leaving 13 bases between them. Germline CDR1 is MNHEY and CDR2 is SVGEGT. The CDR3 DNA is TGTGCCATCAAAGGACAAAGCTCTGGGGCCAACGTCCTGACTTTC. Protein product: CAIKGQSSGANVLTF.

This chain links TRBV5-4 with TRBJ2-2, with 8 bases identical to TRBD1. This CDR3 spans 15 amino acids. The germline V gene encodes CDR1 SGHNT and CDR2 YYREEE (reference sequence). V lost 6 bases to trimming and J lost 2 bases; unmatched junction nucleotides: 6. The CDR3 spells CASKTGGFNTGELFF. The CDR3 DNA sequence: TGTGCCAGCAAAACAGGGGGGTTTAACACCGGGGAGCTGTTTTTT.

J is TRBJ2-1 and V is TRBV20-1; 10 nucleotides agree with TRBD2. The length of the CDR3 is 14 residues. Looked up from germline, CDR1 is DFQATT and CDR2 is SNEGSKA (reference sequence). V trimming: 3 bases; J trimming: 7 bases; junction bases outside the gene matches: 6. CDR3 region: CSARRLAGMNEQFF. In DNA, the CDR3 is TGCAGTGCTAGGAGACTAGCGGGTATGAATGAGCAGTTCTTC.

The CDR3 DNA follows: TGTGCCAGCAGTTACTCGGCGGGGGGTTTGGGAACTTTCTTT. Its translation: CASSYSAGGLGTFF. V usage is TRBV6-5 and J usage is TRBJ1-1; D is perhaps TRBD1 (5 bases). The CDR3 runs 14 residues. Germline V gene data show CDR1 as MNHEY and CDR2 as SVGAGI. Trimming removed 0 bases at V and 12 bases at J, with 17 bases between.